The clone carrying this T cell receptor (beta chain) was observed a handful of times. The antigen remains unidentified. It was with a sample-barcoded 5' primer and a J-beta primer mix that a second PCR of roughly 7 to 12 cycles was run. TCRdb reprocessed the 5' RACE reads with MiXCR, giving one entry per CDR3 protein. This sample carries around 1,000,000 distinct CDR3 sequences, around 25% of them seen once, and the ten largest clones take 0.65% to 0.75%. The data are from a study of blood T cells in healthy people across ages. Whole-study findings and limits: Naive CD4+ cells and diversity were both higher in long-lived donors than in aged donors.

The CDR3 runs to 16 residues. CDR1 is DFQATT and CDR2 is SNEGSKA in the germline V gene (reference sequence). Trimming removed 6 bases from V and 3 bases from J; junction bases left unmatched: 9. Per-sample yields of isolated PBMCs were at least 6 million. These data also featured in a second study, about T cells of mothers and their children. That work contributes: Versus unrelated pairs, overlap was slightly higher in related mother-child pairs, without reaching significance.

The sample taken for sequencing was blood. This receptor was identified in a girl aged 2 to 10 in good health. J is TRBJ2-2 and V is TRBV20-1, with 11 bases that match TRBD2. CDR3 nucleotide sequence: TGCAGTGCCCAAGCGGGGACTAGCGGATACACCGGGGAGCTGTTTTTT. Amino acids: CSAQAGTSGYTGELFF.